One and the same sample provided the 9 T cell receptor beta chains below, sequenced in a study of tumor and adjacent non-tumor tissue in lung cancer (dated by TCRdb to the late 2010s). RNA was extracted from bulk unsorted tissue and checked for quality with a NanoDrop ND-1000 and an Agilent 2100. The library was built by means of multiplex PCR. Reads for this sample came from an Illumina HiSeq 2500. Following protocols modified from ARM-PCR, the researchers constructed TCRbeta libraries through three rounds of nested PCR with primers (Table S4). TCRdb itself trimmed the public reads at Q25 with fastp, ran MiXCR and retained productive beta chains. When rows share a CDR3 protein, they turn into one entry using the most common DNA and genes. This sample gives about 200,000 distinct CDR3 sequences in total; roughly 70% of them show up just once. The ten largest account for around 27% of the sample. The sequenced sample consisted of lung tumor tissue. All receptors come from a man aged 55 to 70 with non-small cell lung cancer.

Details on this clonotype: A read error may explain this, as a much larger clone is one base away. The CDR3 sequence: CATARGLGNEQCF. The CDR3 bases are TGTGCCACCGCGAGGGGTCTGGGGAATGAGCAGTGCTTC. The chain combines TRBV6-5 with TRBJ2-1; D assignment may be TRBD1 or TRBD2 (5 bases each). The CDR3 consists of 13 residues. Germline CDR1 MNHEY, CDR2 SVGAGI.

The V and J genes are TRBV6-5 and TRBJ1-3, with D tentatively TRBD1 (6 bases). Trimming took 9 bases from V and 4 from J, leaving 22 bases between them. CDR1 and CDR2 (germline): MNHEY, SVGAGI. The CDR3 sequence is 16 residues long. In DNA, the CDR3 is TGTGCCAGTAGCGACCGCCTGGACAGCGTAGGAAACACCATATATTTT. Its protein is CASSDRLDSVGNTIYF.

In this sample, this clonotype turned up a few times. The chain recombines TRBV4-1 with TRBJ2-5; weak D call: TRBD1 (5 bases). Germline V gene sequence: CDR1 MGHRA, CDR2 YSYEKL. The CDR3 is 16 amino acids. The V end lost 0 bases, the J end lost 2 bases, and 13 bases lay between the germline ends. CDR3 region: CASSQEGRVGQETQYF. For the CDR3, the DNA is TGCGCCAGCAGCCAAGAGGGCAGGGTGGGGCAAGAGACCCAGTACTTC.

Regarding this clonotype: The final CDR3 position lacks the conserved phenylalanine or tryptophan, pointing to a likely read error. The limits of the CDR3 on the DNA are not certain, so only TCRdb's listed CDR3 is given. The rearrangement uses TRBV29-1 and TRBJ2-2; the tabulated D call, TRBD1, remains unverified against the DNA. Per the germline V gene, CDR1 is SQVTM and CDR2 is ANQGSEA. The CDR3 numbers 13 amino acids, ends counted. The CDR3 loop reads CSVGRGNSGELYL.

This chain uses TRBV20-1 with TRBJ2-5, with D possibly being TRBD1 (5 bases). Looked up from germline, CDR1 is DFQATT and CDR2 is SNEGSKA (reference sequence). Between the trimmed V and J ends, which lost 4 bases and 2 bases, there was a span of 11 bases. The CDR3 has 13 residues. The CDR3 region is CSANFDRQETQYF. CDR3 DNA: TGCAGTGCTAATTTTGACAGACAAGAGACCCAGTACTTC.

Concerning this clonotype: The conserved phenylalanine or tryptophan is not found at the CDR3 terminus, so this likely reflects a read error. The V and J genes are TRBV20-1 and TRBJ2-7; 7 bases are a match to TRBD1. This CDR3 comprises 16 residues. Trimming removed 2 bases from V and 2 bases from J; junction bases left unmatched: 12. Germline V lookup: CDR1 DFQATT, CDR2 SNEGSKA (reference sequence). The CDR3 spells CSARSYNGTETYEQYL. CDR3 DNA: TGCAGTGCTAGAAGCTACAACGGGACAGAGACCTACGAGCAGTACTTG.

The rearrangement joins TRBV24-1 to TRBJ2-1; D is undetermined. Trimming took off 7 bases at V and 4 bases at J, with 4 bases between the two ends. The length of the CDR3 is 11 residues. CDR1 is KGHDR, CDR2 SFDVKD, per germline. The CDR3 nucleotides are TGTGCCACCAGCGGTTACAATGAGCAGTTCTTC. This gives the protein CATSGYNEQFF.

In the case of this clonotype: Possible read error: a much larger clone is one base away. The rearrangement uses TRBV6-1 and TRBJ2-6, with D perhaps TRBD1 or TRBD2 (5 bases each). Germline loops: CDR1 MNHNS, CDR2 SASEGT. The CDR3 length is 15 residues. CDR3 amino acids: CASSSGALGANLLTF. In DNA, the CDR3 is TGTGCCAGCAGTTCTGGGGCGCTCGGGGCCAACCTCCTGACTTTC.

A note on this clonotype: A much larger clone differs by one base, so this may be a read error. This chain links TRBV6-8 with TRBJ1-5; no firm D call. The J call could be wrong; TRBJ2-3 is a better fit for the DNA end. Germline loops: CDR1 MNHGY, CDR2 SAAAGT. The CDR3 has 13 amino acids. DNA for the CDR3: TGTGCCAGCAGGGATGAGGTAAATCAGCCCCAGTATTTT. This encodes CASRDEVNQPQYF.